This T cell receptor (beta chain) was sequenced for a study of T cell repertoires in ileal Crohn's disease. Comment on this clone: What it binds is not known.

Eligibility required adulthood, ileal or ileocolonic Crohn's disease and indicated ileocolonic resection. Germline values: CDR1 MNHNY, CDR2 SVGAGI (reference sequence). The CDR3 extends over 12 amino acids. V lost 0 bases and J lost 7, with 7 bases in between. This table comes from immunoSEQ multiplex PCR, and its TCRdb copy is limited to in-frame clones, with some not included. The sample holds around 14,000 clones, around 70% seen once. Study outcomes and limitations: High-frequency clones were more common in sorted CD8 than CD4 cells. Clonality above 26.8% at surgery always came with endoscopic recurrence. Compared with non-smokers, active smokers at surgery showed more clonal expansions.

The rearrangement joins TRBV6-6 to TRBJ2-7; no reliable D call. Sequenced: ileal tissue. This receptor was taken from an adult with Crohn's disease. CDR3 DNA: TGTGCCAGCAGTTACTCGACGGGTGAGCAGTACTTC. This codes for CASSYSTGEQYF.